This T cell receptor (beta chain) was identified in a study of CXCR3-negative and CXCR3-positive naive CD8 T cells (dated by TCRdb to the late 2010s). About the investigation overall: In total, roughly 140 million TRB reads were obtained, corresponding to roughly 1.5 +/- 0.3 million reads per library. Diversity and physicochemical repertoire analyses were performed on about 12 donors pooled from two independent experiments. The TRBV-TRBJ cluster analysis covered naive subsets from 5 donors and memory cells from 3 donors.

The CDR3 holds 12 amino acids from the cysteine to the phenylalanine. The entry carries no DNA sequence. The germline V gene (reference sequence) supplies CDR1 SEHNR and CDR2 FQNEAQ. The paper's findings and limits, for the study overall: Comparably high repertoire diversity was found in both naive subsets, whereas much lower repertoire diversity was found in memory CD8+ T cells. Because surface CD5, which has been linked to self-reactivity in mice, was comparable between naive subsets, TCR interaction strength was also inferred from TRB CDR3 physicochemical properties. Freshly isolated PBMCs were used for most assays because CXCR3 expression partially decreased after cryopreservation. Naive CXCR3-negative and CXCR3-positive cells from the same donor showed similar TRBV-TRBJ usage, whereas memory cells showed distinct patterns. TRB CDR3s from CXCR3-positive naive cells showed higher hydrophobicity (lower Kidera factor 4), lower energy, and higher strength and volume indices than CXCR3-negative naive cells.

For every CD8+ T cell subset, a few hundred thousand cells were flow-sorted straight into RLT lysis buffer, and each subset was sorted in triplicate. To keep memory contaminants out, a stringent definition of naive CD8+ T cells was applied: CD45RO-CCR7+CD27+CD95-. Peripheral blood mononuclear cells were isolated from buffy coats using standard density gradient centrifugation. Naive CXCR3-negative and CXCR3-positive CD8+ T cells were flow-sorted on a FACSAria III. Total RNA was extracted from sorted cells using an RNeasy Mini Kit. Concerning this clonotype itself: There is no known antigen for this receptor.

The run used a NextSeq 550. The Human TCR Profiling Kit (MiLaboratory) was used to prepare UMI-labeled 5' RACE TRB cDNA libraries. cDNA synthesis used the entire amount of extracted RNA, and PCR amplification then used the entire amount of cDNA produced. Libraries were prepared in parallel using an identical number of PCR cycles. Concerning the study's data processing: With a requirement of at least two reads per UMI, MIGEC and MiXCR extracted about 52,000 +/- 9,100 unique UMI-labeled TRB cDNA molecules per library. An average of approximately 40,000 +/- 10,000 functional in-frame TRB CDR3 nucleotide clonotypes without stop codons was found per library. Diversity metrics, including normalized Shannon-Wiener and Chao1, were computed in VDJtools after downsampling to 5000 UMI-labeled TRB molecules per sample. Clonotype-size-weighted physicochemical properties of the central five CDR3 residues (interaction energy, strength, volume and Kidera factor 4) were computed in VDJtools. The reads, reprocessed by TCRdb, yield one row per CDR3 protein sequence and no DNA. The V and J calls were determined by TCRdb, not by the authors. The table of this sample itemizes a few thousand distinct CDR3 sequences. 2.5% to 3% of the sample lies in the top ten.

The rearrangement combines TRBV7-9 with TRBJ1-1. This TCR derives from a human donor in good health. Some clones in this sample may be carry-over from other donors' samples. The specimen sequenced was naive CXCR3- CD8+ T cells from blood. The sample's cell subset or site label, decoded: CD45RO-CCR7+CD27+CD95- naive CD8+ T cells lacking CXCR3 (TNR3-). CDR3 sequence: CASRADNTEAFF.